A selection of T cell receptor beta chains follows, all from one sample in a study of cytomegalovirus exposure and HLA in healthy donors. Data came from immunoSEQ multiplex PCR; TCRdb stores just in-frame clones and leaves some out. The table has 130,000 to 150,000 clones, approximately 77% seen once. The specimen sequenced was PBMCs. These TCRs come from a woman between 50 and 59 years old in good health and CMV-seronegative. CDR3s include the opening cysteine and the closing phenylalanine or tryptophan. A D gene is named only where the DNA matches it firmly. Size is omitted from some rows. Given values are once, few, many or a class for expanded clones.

CDR3nt: TGCAGCGTTTCAATTGGGGGGATTAGCACAGATACGCAGTATTTT
CDR3aa: CSVSIGGISTDTQYF
j_gene: TRBJ2-3
d_gene: .
v_gene: TRBV29-1
abundance: .

CDR3nt: TGTGCCAGCAGCTTAGGAGGGAACTATGGCTACACCTTC
CDR3aa: CASSLGGNYGYTF
j_gene: TRBJ1-2
d_gene: .
v_gene: TRBV7-9
abundance: .

CDR3nt: TGTGCCAGCAGCTTCCAAAATGAGCAGTTCTTC
CDR3aa: CASSFQNEQFF
j_gene: TRBJ2-1
d_gene: .
v_gene: TRBV5-5
abundance: .

CDR3nt: TGCGCCAGTAATGTACAGGGACCTAGCACAGATACGCAGTATTTT
CDR3aa: CASNVQGPSTDTQYF
j_gene: TRBJ2-3
d_gene: .
v_gene: TRBV2
abundance: .

CDR3nt: TGCAGCGCCTCAGGGGGCTCCTACAATGAGCAGTTCTTC
CDR3aa: CSASGGSYNEQFF
j_gene: TRBJ2-1
d_gene: TRBD1
v_gene: TRBV29-1
abundance: .

CDR3nt: TGTGCCAGCAGCGTACATAGCGGGGCGGGAGGGACCCAGTACTTC
CDR3aa: CASSVHSGAGGTQYF
j_gene: TRBJ2-5
d_gene: TRBD2
v_gene: TRBV9
abundance: .

CDR3nt: TGTGCCAGCAGTGGGCCCCCGCCCTACGAGCAGTACTTC
CDR3aa: CASSGPPPYEQYF
j_gene: TRBJ2-7
d_gene: .
v_gene: TRBV27
abundance: .

CDR3nt: TGCGCCAGCAGCAAACTCACTAGTGGGGGGTCCCCAGATACGCAGTATTTT
CDR3aa: CASSKLTSGGSPDTQYF
j_gene: TRBJ2-3
d_gene: .
v_gene: TRBV5-1
abundance: .

CDR3nt: TGTGCCATCAGTGGGCGGGGGAATGGAAACACCATATATTTT
CDR3aa: CAISGRGNGNTIYF
j_gene: TRBJ1-3
d_gene: .
v_gene: TRBV10-3
abundance: .

CDR3nt: TGTGCCAGCAGCCCTCGGACTACCGAGCGTGAGCAGTACTTC
CDR3aa: CASSPRTTEREQYF
j_gene: TRBJ2-7
d_gene: .
v_gene: TRBV5-4
abundance: few

CDR3nt: TGCGCCAGCAGCTTGGACCTATATCCCACTGAAGCTTTCTTT
CDR3aa: CASSLDLYPTEAFF
j_gene: TRBJ1-1
d_gene: .
v_gene: TRBV5-1
abundance: once

CDR3nt: TGCAGCGTTGAAGGTAGAGATCGAAGCACAGATACGCAGTATTTT
CDR3aa: CSVEGRDRSTDTQYF
j_gene: TRBJ2-3
d_gene: .
v_gene: TRBV29-1
abundance: .

CDR3nt: TGCAGCGTTGACGGGATAGGCGTGAACACTGAAGCTTTCTTT
CDR3aa: CSVDGIGVNTEAFF
j_gene: TRBJ1-1
d_gene: .
v_gene: TRBV29-1
abundance: .

CDR3nt: TGCGCCAGCAGCCCCTCGGGGGTTAATGAAAAACTGTTTTTT
CDR3aa: CASSPSGVNEKLFF
j_gene: TRBJ1-4
d_gene: .
v_gene: TRBV5-1
abundance: .

CDR3nt: TGTGCCAGCAATCTCGGTGAAAAACTGTTTTTT
CDR3aa: CASNLGEKLFF
j_gene: TRBJ1-4
d_gene: .
v_gene: TRBV5-8
abundance: medium-sized

CDR3nt: TGCGCCAGCAGCGTCGACGGGGGTGATCAGCCCCAGCATTTT
CDR3aa: CASSVDGGDQPQHF
j_gene: TRBJ1-5
d_gene: .
v_gene: TRBV5-1
abundance: .

CDR3nt: TGCGCCAGCAGCCAAGAAAAGGGGTTTCAGGGTGAGCAGTTCTTC
CDR3aa: CASSQEKGFQGEQFF
j_gene: TRBJ2-1
d_gene: .
v_gene: TRBV4-3
abundance: .

CDR3nt: TGCGCCAGCAGCTTGGTGGGGGACAGGGAATACAATGAGCAGTTCTTC
CDR3aa: CASSLVGDREYNEQFF
j_gene: TRBJ2-1
d_gene: TRBD1
v_gene: TRBV5-1
abundance: .

CDR3nt: TGTGCCAGCAGCTTAGAGGGACTAGCGGGGGGGCAAGAGACCCAGTACTTC
CDR3aa: CASSLEGLAGGQETQYF
j_gene: TRBJ2-5
d_gene: TRBD2
v_gene: TRBV7-2
abundance: few

CDR3nt: TGTGCCAGCAGTTTCTCTCGCGGGCTAAGCAATCAGCCCCAGCATTTT
CDR3aa: CASSFSRGLSNQPQHF
j_gene: TRBJ1-5
d_gene: .
v_gene: TRBV6-6
abundance: .

CDR3nt: TGTGCCAGTAGTATAGACAGGGAAGCTGGAAACACCATATATTTT
CDR3aa: CASSIDREAGNTIYF
j_gene: TRBJ1-3
d_gene: .
v_gene: TRBV19
abundance: .

CDR3nt: TGTGCCAGCAGCCCCCGGGGGGGGCGCTCTGGAAACACCATATATTTT
CDR3aa: CASSPRGGRSGNTIYF
j_gene: TRBJ1-3
d_gene: .
v_gene: TRBV9
abundance: once

CDR3nt: TGTGCCAGCAGCCCTAACAGGGGGCCTGGAAACACCATATATTTT
CDR3aa: CASSPNRGPGNTIYF
j_gene: TRBJ1-3
d_gene: TRBD1
v_gene: TRBV7-2
abundance: .

CDR3nt: TGCGCCAGCAGCTTCAGTGGTCCCCTCACCGAGCAGTACTTC
CDR3aa: CASSFSGPLTEQYF
j_gene: TRBJ2-7
d_gene: .
v_gene: TRBV5-1
abundance: .